This T cell receptor (beta chain) appears in the sequencing data of a study of T cell changes during pregnancy in multiple sclerosis. The table came from immunoSEQ multiplex PCR; TCRdb's copy has only in-frame clones and leaves some out. The data show 15,000 to 20,000 clones, over 80% seen once. CDR3 size: 15 residues. Germline loops: CDR1 MNHNS, CDR2 SASEGT. Trimming removed 7 bases at V and 1 base at J, with 14 bases between. Material: CD8+ T cells from peripheral blood mononuclear cells, obtained after pregnancy. The receptor was derived from a female donor in good health, enrolled as a control in a pregnancy study. The chain uses TRBV6-1 and TRBJ1-5, with TRBD1 as a possible D gene (5 bases). In DNA, the CDR3 is TGTGCCAGCAAGGTTGGGGCCTTGAGCAATCAGCCCCAGCATTTT. It is translated as CASKVGALSNQPQHF.